This T cell receptor beta chain was retrieved from a study of glioma-infiltrating T cells. The iRepertoire nested amplicon-rescue multiplex PCR amplified TCR alpha and beta CDR3s from RNA. TCRdb reprocessed the multiplex PCR reads with MiXCR, giving one entry per CDR3 protein. This sample carries approximately 110,000 distinct CDR3 sequences, less than 30% of them seen once, and the ten largest clones take about 16%. The CDR3 consists of 15 residues. Germline V CDR1 and CDR2: DFQATT, SNEGSKA (reference sequence). Unmatched junction bases numbered 8, after V lost 3 bases and J lost 6 bases. The sample holds many counts of this clonotype.

The sequenced sample was glioma tissue, nonneoplastic brain tissue, or PBMCs (not recorded which). This receptor was taken from a human donor with low-grade glioma or glioblastoma, undergoing nonglioma brain surgery, or in good health (not recorded which). The chain has TRBV20-1 and TRBJ2-1; TRBD2 matches at 10 bases. CDR3 DNA: TGCAGTGCTAGGCCCAGCGGGAGGGCCATCAATGAGCAGTTCTTC. This encodes CSARPSGRAINEQFF.